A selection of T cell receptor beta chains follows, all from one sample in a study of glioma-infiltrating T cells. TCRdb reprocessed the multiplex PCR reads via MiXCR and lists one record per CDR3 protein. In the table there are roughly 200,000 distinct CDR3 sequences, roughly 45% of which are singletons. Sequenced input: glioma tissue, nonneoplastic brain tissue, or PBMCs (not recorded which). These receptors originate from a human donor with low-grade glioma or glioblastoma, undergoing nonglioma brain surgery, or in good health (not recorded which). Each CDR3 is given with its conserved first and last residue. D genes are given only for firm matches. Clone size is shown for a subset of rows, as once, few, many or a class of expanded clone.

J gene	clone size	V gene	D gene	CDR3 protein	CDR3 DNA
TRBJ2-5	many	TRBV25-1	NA	CASSDPGETQYF	TGTGCCAGCAGTGATCCCGGGGAGACCCAGTACTTC
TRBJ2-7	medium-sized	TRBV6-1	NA	CASRKDGISYEQYF	TGTGCCAGCAGAAAAGACGGGATATCCTACGAGCAGTACTTC
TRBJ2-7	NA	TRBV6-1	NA	CARNTRGHNEQYF	TGTGCCAGAAACACAAGGGGTCACAATGAGCAGTACTTC
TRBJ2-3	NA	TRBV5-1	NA	CASSIAIPSTDTQYF	TGCGCCAGCAGCATAGCGATTCCTAGCACAGATACGCAGTATTTT
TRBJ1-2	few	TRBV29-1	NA	CSVETGGEYGYTF	TGCAGCGTGGAAACAGGAGGAGAATATGGCTACACCTTC
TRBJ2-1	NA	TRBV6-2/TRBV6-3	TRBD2	CASGKGLADYNEQLF	TGTGCCAGCGGTAAAGGACTAGCGGACTACAATGAGCAGTTATTC
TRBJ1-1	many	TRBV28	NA	CASRPQGTNTEAFF	TGTGCCAGCAGACCTCAGGGTACGAACACTGAAGCTTTCTTT
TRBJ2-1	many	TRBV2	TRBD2	CASGLADYNEQFF	TGTGCCTCGGGGCTAGCGGACTACAATGAGCAGTTCTTC
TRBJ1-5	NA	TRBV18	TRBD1	CASSPQAPGQGSFNQPQHF	TGTGCCAGCTCACCACAAGCGCCGGGACAGGGAAGTTTTAATCAGCCCCAGCATTTT
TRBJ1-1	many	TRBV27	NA	CASSLYNWESDTEAFF	TGTGCCAGCAGTTTATACAATTGGGAGTCTGACACTGAAGCTTTCTTT
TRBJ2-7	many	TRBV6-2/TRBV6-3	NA	CASSYAGPPYEQYF	TGTGCCAGCAGTTACGCGGGGCCACCCTACGAGCAGTACTTC
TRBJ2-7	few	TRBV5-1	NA	CASSLDQGVYEQYF	TGCGCCAGCAGCTTGGATCAGGGAGTCTACGAGCAGTACTTC
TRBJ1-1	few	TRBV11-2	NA	CASSFARMANTEAFF	TGTGCCAGCAGCTTCGCCCGGATGGCGAACACTGAAGCTTTCTTT
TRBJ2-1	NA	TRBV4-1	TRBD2	CASSQDTAGGRRNEKFF	TGCGCCAGCAGCCAAGATACAGCGGGAGGGAGGAGGAATGAGAAGTTCTTC
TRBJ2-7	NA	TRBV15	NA	CATSIGGTVGFEQYF	TGTGCCACCAGCATAGGGGGGACAGTGGGCTTCGAGCAGTACTTC
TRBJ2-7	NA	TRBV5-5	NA	CATSAQGPANEQYF	TGTGCCACCTCGGCCCAGGGGCCGGCGAACGAGCAGTACTTC
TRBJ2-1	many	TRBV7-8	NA	CASSLAGSYNEQFF	TGTGCCAGCAGCTTAGCTGGTTCCTACAATGAGCAGTTCTTC